This T cell receptor (beta chain) came from a study of T cells in tumors after PD-1 blockade (dated by TCRdb to between 2019 and 2020). Looking at the study overall: Exclusion criteria were prior checkpoint blockade, use of systemic immunosuppressants, or recent radiotherapy or other anti-cancer therapy within 4 weeks. Paired single-cell RNA and TCR sequencing was performed on site-matched tumors from BCC or SCC patients before and after anti-PD-1 therapy. To compare clonotypes in blood versus tumor, bulk TCR sequencing was run on 10 peripheral blood samples drawn from about five patients. Clinical response was assessed using RECIST version 1.1. Peripheral blood samples averaged about 110,000 TCR templates (range roughly 24,679-270,000) and 35,000 to 45,000 unique clonotypes. A subset of patients also received ongoing daily vismodegib 150 mg during anti-PD-1 treatment. Patients were treated with either pembrolizumab 200 mg every 3 weeks or cemiplimab 350 mg every 2 weeks. General conclusions and limits of the study: Where the novel T cell clones came from was not determined, and possible sources could include lymphoid organs or rare unexpanded clones inside the tumor or in the tumor periphery. Approximately 43% of tumor TCR clonotypes were found in blood, and some novel exhausted tumor clones appeared in pre-treatment blood, suggesting peripheral recruitment.

A note on this clone: The target of this receptor is not known. No quality values exist for individual bases; no much larger clone is one base distant.

The CDR3 covers 14 residues, taking in both the cysteine and the phenylalanine. Kept here is only the CDR3 DNA, which spans 42 bases and is read in frame from base 1. Compared with germline, V lacks 4 bases and J lacks 1 base; bases without a gene match: 3. CDR1 SGHRS and CDR2 YFSETQ are derived from the germline V gene. Deep TCRbeta sequencing was performed with the immunoSEQ platform. Per the source publication's procedure: For further analysis, only productive rearrangements were exported out of the immunoSEQ Analyzer. Bulk TCRbeta clonotypes were assigned T cell phenotypes by matching to single-cell RNA+TCR-seq clones sharing the same TCRbeta sequence. Clone enrichment in tumor was calculated as tumor frequency divided by PBMC frequency from bulk TCR sequencing. GLIPH was used to group TCRs into specificity groups, clusters of distinct TCRs likely recognizing common antigens via shared CDR3 motifs. TCRdb obtained this table from immuneACCESS and retained in-frame rearrangements with V and J assigned. These tables miss some clones; where compared with another copy, unresolved V genes account for less than half of the shortfall, and the remainder is unexplained. That table furnishes V, J and clone size, whereas the DNA furnished D and trimming. The sample profile shows 61,000 or so clones; over 75% of them were found once. Of the sample, around an eighth is held by the ten largest clones.

The sample's time point, from its label and the paper: before anti-PD-1 therapy. For bulk TCRbeta sequencing, genomic DNA was extracted from tumor biopsies or peripheral blood, and input amounts ranged from 616 ng to 6,004 ng. Histologically proven advanced or metastatic basal or squamous cell carcinoma was present in all patients, all of whom were poor candidates for surgical resection. Of the approximately 10 patients in the basal cell carcinoma cohort, eight or nine underwent bulk tumor TCR sequencing. This clonotype was obtained from a human donor with basal cell carcinoma. Recombination joined TRBV5-1 with TRBJ2-3; the central 7 bases match TRBD1. This material consisted of PBMCs, taken before anti-PD-1 treatment. The base sequence is TGCGCCAGCAGCCAAACAGGGGGCACAGATACGCAGTATTTT. This gives the protein CASSQTGGTDTQYF.